Following are 21 T cell receptor beta chains from one sample sequenced in a study of T cell repertoires in cytomegalovirus infection. These receptors' antigens are unknown. TCRdb re-derived calls from the reads in MiXCR, one entry per CDR3 protein. The table shows roughly 570,000 distinct CDR3 sequences, with 40% occurring only once. Sequencing was performed on cultured PBMCs, taken from culture after CMV antigen stimulation. The receptors come from a human donor in good health (CMV status not recorded). Some clones in this sample may be carry-over from other donors' samples.

This chain uses TRBV12-3 or TRBV12-4 with TRBJ1-1, with 8 bases that match TRBD1. Germline trimming cut 5 bases from V and 0 bases from J; bases unmatched to any gene: 5. The CDR3 totals 15 residues. CDR3 bases: TGTGCCAGCAGTGCCCGACAGGGGATGAACACTGAAGCTTTCTTT. Translated, it gives CASSARQGMNTEAFF.

The gene calls are TRBV27 and TRBJ1-6, with 7 bases identical to TRBD1. Germline-derived CDR1 and CDR2 are MNHEY and SMNVEV (reference sequence). Germline trimming cut 2 bases from V and 10 bases from J; bases unmatched to any gene: 8. This CDR3 has 15 amino acids. In nucleotides, the CDR3 is TGTGCCAGCAGTTTAGACAGGGTGATAGGCTCACCCCTCCACTTT. Translating it yields CASSLDRVIGSPLHF.

The genes are TRBV19 and TRBJ1-6, with D perhaps TRBD1 (5 bases). Germline V lookup: CDR1 LNHDA, CDR2 SQIVND (reference sequence). The CDR3 covers 16 residues. With 3 bases removed from V and 5 bases from J, the gap between germline ends came to 14 bases. The DNA for the CDR3 is TGTGCCAGTAGTATTTGGACGCTGGGGGATAATTCACCCCTCCACTTT. Translating gives CASSIWTLGDNSPLHF.

This chain joins TRBV11-2 and TRBJ2-7, with D perhaps matching TRBD2 (6 bases). The ends were cut back, 5 bases at V and 9 bases at J, with 20 bases in the middle. The CDR3 runs 14 residues. Germline lookup yields CDR1 SGHAT and CDR2 FQNNGV. The CDR3 region is CASSLPGTLMGQYF. As DNA, the CDR3 is TGTGCCAGCAGCCTCCCCGGGACTTTAATGGGGCAGTACTTC.

This clonotype has ten or more counts. The rearrangement joins TRBV7-2 to TRBJ1-2; D is ambiguous. V lost 1 base, J lost 5 bases, and 5 bases lay in between. This CDR3 has 12 amino acids. Per the germline V gene, CDR1 is SGHTA and CDR2 is FQGNSA. The CDR3 sequence: CASSLGRYGYTF. The CDR3 region has the DNA TGTGCCAGCAGCTTAGGGAGATATGGCTACACCTTC.

This clonotype was detected a few times. The rearrangement joins TRBV12-3 or TRBV12-4 to TRBJ2-1, with 14 nucleotides matching TRBD2. The V and J ends lost 5 bases and 1 base, in that order; junction bases with no gene match: 4. This CDR3 region has 17 residues. The CDR3 is CASSHGLAGGSYNEQFF. CDR3 DNA sequence: TGTGCCAGCAGTCATGGACTAGCGGGAGGATCCTACAATGAGCAGTTCTTC.

The rearrangement joins TRBV5-4 to TRBJ2-3, with 13 bases matching TRBD2. Germline V gene lookup returns CDR1 SGHNT and CDR2 YYREEE (reference sequence). V lost 4 bases, J lost 6 bases, and 11 bases stayed unmatched. The CDR3 sequence is 17 residues long. The CDR3 sequence is CASSPGLAGVGEDTQYF. The CDR3 DNA reads TGTGCCAGCAGCCCCGGACTAGCGGGAGTGGGTGAGGATACGCAGTATTTT.

This clonotype was found a few times. This chain links TRBV11-3 with TRBJ2-1; D ambiguous. Trimming left V 5 bases short and J 9 bases short, with 14 bases between. CDR3 length: 13 residues. Germline V gives CDR1 SGHNT, CDR2 YENEEA. The CDR3 loop is CASSPFRGIEQFF. The DNA of the CDR3 is TGTGCCAGCAGCCCCTTCCGTGGAATTGAGCAGTTCTTC.

V gene TRBV6-2 or TRBV6-3 combines with J gene TRBJ2-1; D not certain. The CDR3 loop spans 14 amino acids. The germline V gene has CDR1 MNHEY and CDR2 SVGEGT. Trimming took off 7 bases at V and 4 bases at J, with 14 bases between the two ends. The DNA for the CDR3 is TGTGCCAGCACCCACCGAGCCGAGTACAATGAGCAGTTCTTC. Translated: CASTHRAEYNEQFF.

The table lists this clonotype with many counts. V and J are TRBV7-2 and TRBJ1-1, with 9 bases fitting TRBD1. V shed 5 bases, J shed 8 bases, and the junction held 15 bases outside the gene matches. The germline V gene has CDR1 SGHTA and CDR2 FQGNSA. The CDR3 runs to 16 residues. CDR3 protein: CASSLQGAIGPLEAFF. In nucleotides, the CDR3 is TGTGCCAGCAGCCTACAGGGGGCGATAGGGCCTCTAGAAGCTTTCTTT.

A few counts support this clonotype. The chain uses TRBV4-1 and TRBJ2-3; possibly TRBD2 for D (6 bases). V was cut by 6 bases and J by 2 bases, with 15 bases left in between. The CDR3 is 15 residues long. Germline assignment: CDR1 MGHRA and CDR2 YSYEKL. The CDR3 DNA reads as TGCGCCAGCAGGTTTACTAGCTCCTACACAGATACGCAGTATTTT. This sequence encodes CASRFTSSYTDTQYF.

CDR3: CASGGGRPLHQPQHF. CDR3 coding DNA: TGTGCCAGCGGTGGGGGGCGACCTTTGCATCAGCCCCAGCATTTT. The chain couples TRBV19 to TRBJ1-5; D perhaps matches TRBD1 (6 bases). The CDR3 is made up of 15 amino acids. Germline lookup yields CDR1 LNHDA and CDR2 SQIVND (reference sequence). V lost 9 bases, J lost 5 bases, and 20 bases lay in between.

This clonotype has a count of ten or more. CDR3 coding DNA: TGTGCCAGCAGCTTAGTTCGGACGCCGAGGTCCCATCAGCCCCAGCATTTT. Translated, it gives CASSLVRTPRSHQPQHF. This sequence joins TRBV7-8 and TRBJ1-5; D not resolved. This CDR3 spans 17 amino acids. Germline V CDR1 and CDR2: SGHVS, FQNEAQ. Trimming shortened V by 1 base and J by 5 bases, and 18 bases separated the two germline ends.

This rearrangement joins TRBV19 to TRBJ1-5, with D uncertain. The germline V gene encodes CDR1 LNHDA and CDR2 SQIVND (reference sequence). The V and J ends lost 3 bases and 7 bases respectively, with 19 bases between them. The CDR3 spans 16 residues. The CDR3: CASSIGTTTFQQPQHF. The CDR3 DNA sequence: TGTGCCAGTAGTATTGGAACAACCACGTTTCAACAGCCCCAGCATTTT.

The J gene is TRBJ1-5, the V gene TRBV20-1; the D is unclear. The V gene lost 1 base and the J gene lost 1 base, with 11 bases spanning the gap. This CDR3 spans 15 amino acids. Germline V gene lookup returns CDR1 DFQATT and CDR2 SNEGSKA (reference sequence). CDR3 DNA sequence: TGCAGTGCTAGAGTCATAGGGTTCAGCAATCAGCCCCAGCATTTT. Its translation is CSARVIGFSNQPQHF.

The rearrangement uses TRBV27 and TRBJ2-5; D perhaps matches TRBD2 (6 bases). Germline CDR1 and CDR2: MNHEY and SMNVEV (reference sequence). The CDR3 spans 18 residues. The germline V and J ends were trimmed by 2 bases and 1 base, with 20 bases remaining between them. The DNA for the CDR3 is TGTGCCAGCAGTTTAAACCCCTATCCCGCCGGGAGCCAAGAGACCCAGTACTTC. Protein product: CASSLNPYPAGSQETQYF.

This clonotype was picked up one time. The gene calls are TRBV7-2 and TRBJ1-2; no clear D. From germline, CDR1 is SGHTA and CDR2 FQGNSA. Trimming removed 5 bases at V and 8 bases at J, with 15 bases between. This CDR3 comprises 13 residues. The CDR3 is CASSRQINSGYTF. DNA for the CDR3: TGTGCCAGCAGCCGTCAAATCAATTCGGGCTACACCTTC.

This chain uses TRBV5-6 with TRBJ1-1; D is unclear. The length of the CDR3 is 14 residues. The ends were cut back, 4 bases at V and 2 bases at J, with 12 bases in the middle. Germline CDR1 SGHDT, CDR2 YYEEEE. The CDR3 spells CASSVWWENTEAFF. CDR3 DNA sequence: TGTGCCAGCAGCGTATGGTGGGAAAACACTGAAGCTTTCTTT.

In this sample, this clonotype turned up a few times. The chain couples TRBV12-3 or TRBV12-4 to TRBJ2-4; D remains unclear. The CDR3 length is 11 residues. Between the trimmed V and J ends, which lost 6 bases and 9 bases, there was a span of 9 bases. In DNA form, the CDR3 reads TGTGCCAGCAGCCGTGAGCGCATTCAGTACTTC. This sequence encodes CASSRERIQYF.

The V and J genes are TRBV11-2 and TRBJ2-1, with D perhaps matching TRBD1 (6 bases). The V gene's germline CDR1 is SGHAT and CDR2 FQNNGV. The V and J ends lost 0 bases and 1 base respectively, with 13 bases between them. This CDR3 is built from 17 residues. The CDR3 reads CASSLEAGATSYNEQFF. The CDR3 bases are TGTGCCAGCAGCTTAGAGGCAGGGGCAACTTCCTACAATGAGCAGTTCTTC.

This clonotype was seen more than once but under ten times. The rearrangement uses TRBV7-6 and TRBJ2-7; TRBD2 is a possible D gene (7 bases). The V gene lost 1 base and the J gene lost 5 bases, with 15 bases spanning the gap. The germline gives CDR1 SGHVS, CDR2 FNYEAQ. The CDR3 has 15 amino acids. The CDR3 DNA is TGTGCCAGCAGCTTAGGGGAGGGGGTTAATAACGAGCAGTACTTC. This sequence encodes CASSLGEGVNNEQYF.